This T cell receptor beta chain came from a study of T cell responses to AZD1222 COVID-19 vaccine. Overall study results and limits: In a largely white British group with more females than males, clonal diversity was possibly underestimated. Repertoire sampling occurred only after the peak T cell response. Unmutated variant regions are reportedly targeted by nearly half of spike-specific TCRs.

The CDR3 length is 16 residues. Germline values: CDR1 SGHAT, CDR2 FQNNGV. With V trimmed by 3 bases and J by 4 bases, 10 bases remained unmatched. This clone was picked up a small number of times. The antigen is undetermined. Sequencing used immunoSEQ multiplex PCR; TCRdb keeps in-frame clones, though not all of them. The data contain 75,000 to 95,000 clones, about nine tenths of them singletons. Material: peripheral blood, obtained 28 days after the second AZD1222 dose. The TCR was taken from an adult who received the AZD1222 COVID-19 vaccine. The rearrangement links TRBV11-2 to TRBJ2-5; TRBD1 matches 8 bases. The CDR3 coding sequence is TGTGCCAGCAGCTTGGGAATTCAGGGGGCGGCAGAGACCCAGTACTTC. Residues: CASSLGIQGAAETQYF.